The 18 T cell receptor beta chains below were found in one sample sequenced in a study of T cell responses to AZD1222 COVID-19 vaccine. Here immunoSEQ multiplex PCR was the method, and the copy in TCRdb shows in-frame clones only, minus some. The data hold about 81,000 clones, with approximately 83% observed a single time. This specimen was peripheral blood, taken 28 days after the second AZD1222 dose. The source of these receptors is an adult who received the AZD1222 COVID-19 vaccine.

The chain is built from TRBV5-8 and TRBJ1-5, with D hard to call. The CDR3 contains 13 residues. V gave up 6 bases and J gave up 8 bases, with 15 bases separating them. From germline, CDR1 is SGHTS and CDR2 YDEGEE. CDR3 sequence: CASNPQIGEPQHF. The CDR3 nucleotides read TGTGCCAGCAACCCACAGATCGGGGAGCCCCAGCATTTT.

CDR3 sequence (DNA): TGTGCCAGCAGTCCCGGCGCGGCAGACCACTATGGCTACACCTTC. This sequence encodes CASSPGAADHYGYTF. This chain links TRBV28 with TRBJ1-2, with D hard to call. The V gene lost 5 bases and the J gene lost 3 bases, with 16 bases spanning the gap. The CDR3 extends over 15 amino acids. Germline V gene lookup returns CDR1 MDHEN and CDR2 SYDVKM.

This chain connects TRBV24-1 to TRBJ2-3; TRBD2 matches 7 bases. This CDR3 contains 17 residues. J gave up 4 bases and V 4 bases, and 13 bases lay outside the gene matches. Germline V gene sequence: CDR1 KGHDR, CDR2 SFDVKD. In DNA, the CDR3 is TGTGCCACCAGTGAGTCAACTAGCGTAAAAGGGCCAGATACGCAGTATTTT. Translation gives CATSESTSVKGPDTQYF.

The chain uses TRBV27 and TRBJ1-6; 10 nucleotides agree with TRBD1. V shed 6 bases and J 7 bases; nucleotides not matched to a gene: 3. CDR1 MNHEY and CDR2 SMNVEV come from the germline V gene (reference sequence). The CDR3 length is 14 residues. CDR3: CASSLGQGNSPLHF. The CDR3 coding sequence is TGTGCCAGCAGCCTGGGACAGGGGAATTCACCCCTCCACTTT.

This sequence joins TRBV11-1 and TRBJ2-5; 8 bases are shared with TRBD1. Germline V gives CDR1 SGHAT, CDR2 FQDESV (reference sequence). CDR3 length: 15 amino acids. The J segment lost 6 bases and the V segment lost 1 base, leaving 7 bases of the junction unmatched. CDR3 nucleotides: TGTGCCAGCAGCTTAGGTGCAGGGGGCGGAAAGACCCAGTACTTC. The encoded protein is CASSLGAGGGKTQYF.

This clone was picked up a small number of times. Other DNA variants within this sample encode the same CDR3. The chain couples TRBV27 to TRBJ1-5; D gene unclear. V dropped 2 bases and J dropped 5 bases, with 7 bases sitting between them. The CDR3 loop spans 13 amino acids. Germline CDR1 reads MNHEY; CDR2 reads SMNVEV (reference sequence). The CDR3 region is CASSLGYHQPQHF. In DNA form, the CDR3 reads TGTGCCAGCAGTTTAGGATATCATCAGCCCCAGCATTTT.

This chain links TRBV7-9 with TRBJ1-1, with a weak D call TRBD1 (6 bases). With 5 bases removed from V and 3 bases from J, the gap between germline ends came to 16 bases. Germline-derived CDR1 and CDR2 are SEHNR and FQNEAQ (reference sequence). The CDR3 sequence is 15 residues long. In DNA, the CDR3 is TGTGCCAGCAGCCCACGTCGGGGGCTCGACACTGAAGCTTTCTTT. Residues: CASSPRRGLDTEAFF.

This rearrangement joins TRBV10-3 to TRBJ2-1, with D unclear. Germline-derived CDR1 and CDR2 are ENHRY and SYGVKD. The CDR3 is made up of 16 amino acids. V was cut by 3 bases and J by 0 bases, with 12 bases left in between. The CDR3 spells CAISDAGSSSYNEQFF. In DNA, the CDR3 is TGTGCCATCAGTGATGCTGGGTCAAGCTCCTACAATGAGCAGTTCTTC.

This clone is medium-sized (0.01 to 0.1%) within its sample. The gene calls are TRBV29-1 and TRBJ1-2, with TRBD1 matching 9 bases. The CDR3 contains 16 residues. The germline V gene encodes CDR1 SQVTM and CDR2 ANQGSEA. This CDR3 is CSIQGASDEIYYGYTF. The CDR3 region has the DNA TGCAGTATACAGGGGGCCTCCGACGAGATTTACTATGGCTACACCTTC.

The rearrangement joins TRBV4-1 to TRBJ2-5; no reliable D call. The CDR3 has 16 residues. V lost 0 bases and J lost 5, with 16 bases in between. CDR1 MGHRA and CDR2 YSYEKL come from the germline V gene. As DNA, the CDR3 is TGCGCCAGCAGCCAAGATCGGACGGCCTCCAGGGAGACCCAGTACTTC. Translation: CASSQDRTASRETQYF.

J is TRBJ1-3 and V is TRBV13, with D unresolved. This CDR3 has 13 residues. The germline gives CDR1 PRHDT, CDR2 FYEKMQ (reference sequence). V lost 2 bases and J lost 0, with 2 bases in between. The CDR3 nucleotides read TGTGCCAGCAGCTTATTCTCTGGAAACACCATATATTTT. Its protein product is CASSLFSGNTIYF.

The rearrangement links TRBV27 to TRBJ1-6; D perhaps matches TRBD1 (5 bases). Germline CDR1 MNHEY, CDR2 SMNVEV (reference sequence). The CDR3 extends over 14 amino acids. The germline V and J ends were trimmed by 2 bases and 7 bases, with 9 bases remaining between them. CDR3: CASSLAGLNSPLHF. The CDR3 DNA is TGTGCCAGCAGTTTAGCAGGGTTGAATTCACCCCTCCACTTT.

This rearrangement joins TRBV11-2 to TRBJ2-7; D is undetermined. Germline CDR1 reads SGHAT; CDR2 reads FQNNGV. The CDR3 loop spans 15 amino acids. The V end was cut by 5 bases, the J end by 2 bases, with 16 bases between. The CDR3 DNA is TGTGCCAGCAGCGCCCGCCGGACGGGTCCCTACGAGCAGTACTTC. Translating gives CASSARRTGPYEQYF.

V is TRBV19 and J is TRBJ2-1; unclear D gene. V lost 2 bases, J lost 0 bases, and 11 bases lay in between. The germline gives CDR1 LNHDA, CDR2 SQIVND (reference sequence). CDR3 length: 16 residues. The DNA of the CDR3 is TGTGCCAGTAGTATAACGGCAGTTAGCTCCTACAATGAGCAGTTCTTC. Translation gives CASSITAVSSYNEQFF. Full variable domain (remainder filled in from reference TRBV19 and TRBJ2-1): DGGITQSPKYLFRKEGQNVTLSCEQNLNHDAMYWYRQDPGQGLRLIYYSQIVNDFQKGDIAEGYSVSREKKESFPLTVTSAQKNPTAFYLCASSITAVSSYNEQFFGPGTRLTVL.

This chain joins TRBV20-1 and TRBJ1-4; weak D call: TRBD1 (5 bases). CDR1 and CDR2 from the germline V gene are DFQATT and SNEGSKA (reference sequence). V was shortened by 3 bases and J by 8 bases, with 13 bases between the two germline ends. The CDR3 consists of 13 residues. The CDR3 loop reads CSASRDGIEKLFF. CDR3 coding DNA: TGCAGTGCTAGTAGGGACGGTATAGAAAAACTGTTTTTT.

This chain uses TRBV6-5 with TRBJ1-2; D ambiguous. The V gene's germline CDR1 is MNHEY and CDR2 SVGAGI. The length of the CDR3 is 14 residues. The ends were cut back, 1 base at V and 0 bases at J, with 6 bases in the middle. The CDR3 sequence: CASSYYPTNYGYTF. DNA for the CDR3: TGTGCCAGCAGTTACTATCCGACTAACTATGGCTACACCTTC.

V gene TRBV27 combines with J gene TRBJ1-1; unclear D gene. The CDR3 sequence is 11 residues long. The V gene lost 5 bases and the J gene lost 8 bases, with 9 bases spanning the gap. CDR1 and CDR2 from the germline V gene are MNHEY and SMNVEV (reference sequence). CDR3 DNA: TGTGCCAGCAGTGGGTTTAAGGAAGCTTTCTTT. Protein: CASSGFKEAFF.

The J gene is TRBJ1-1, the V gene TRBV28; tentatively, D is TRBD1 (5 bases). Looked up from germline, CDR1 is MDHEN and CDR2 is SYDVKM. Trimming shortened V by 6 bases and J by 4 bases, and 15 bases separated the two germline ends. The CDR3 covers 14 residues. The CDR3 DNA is TGTGCCAGCAGGGCCATGCCTGGGGGCACTGAAGCTTTCTTT. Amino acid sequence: CASRAMPGGTEAFF.